This T cell receptor beta chain was identified in a study of blood T cell repertoires in COVID-19. Whole-study context: T cells, B-cell-depleted T cells, or PBMCs supplied cDNA or gDNA.

Sequencing used immunoSEQ multiplex PCR; TCRdb keeps in-frame clones, though not all of them. The sample shows 150,000 to 200,000 clones, approximately 83% of them seen only once. This clone was counted once. Trimming removed 7 bases from V and 2 bases from J, with 16 bases in between. The CDR3 totals 15 residues. Per germline, CDR1 MNHEY and CDR2 SVGEGT. The sequence derives from a man in his 60s with acute or convalescent COVID-19. The chain is built from TRBV6-2 or TRBV6-3 and TRBJ2-3; possible D gene TRBD2, 5 bases. The specimen sequenced was peripheral blood. For the CDR3, the DNA is TGTGCCAGCACCCCCGGACTGCCCCACACAGATACGCAGTATTTT. Its protein is CASTPGLPHTDTQYF.